These T cell receptor beta chains were read from a single sample in a study of T-cell reconstitution after alpha-beta-depleted transplantation in children. TCRdb used MiXCR to reprocess the PCR reads, holding one entry per CDR3 protein. The repertoire holds around 600,000 distinct CDR3 sequences, with around 17% as singletons. Material: PBMCs from the stem cell graft donor, obtained from the stem cell graft. The receptors here all came from a human donor who donated a stem cell graft to a child with acute myeloid leukemia. The CDR3 runs from the conserved cysteine through the conserved F or W. D genes are given only for firm matches. Size is omitted from some rows. Given values are once, few, many or a class for expanded clones.

D	V	J	size	DNA	CDR3
TRBD1	TRBV20-1	TRBJ2-6	many	TGCAGTGCTAGGACAGGGATCGGGGCCAACGTCCTGACTTTC	CSARTGIGANVLTF
.	TRBV12-3/TRBV12-4	TRBJ1-2	many	TGTGCCAGCTCGGGACGGAACTATGGCTACACCTTC	CASSGRNYGYTF
TRBD2	TRBV24-1	TRBJ2-3	many	TGTGCCACCAGGCGGACGGGGGGGTCAGATACGCAGTATTTT	CATRRTGGSDTQYF
TRBD2	TRBV5-1	TRBJ2-5	few	TGCGCCAGCAGCCCCCGGACTAGCACAGAGACCCAGTACTTC	CASSPRTSTETQYF
.	TRBV6-5	TRBJ2-3	few	TGTGCCAGCAGTTACAACGAGTTGGGGGATACGCAGTATTTT	CASSYNELGDTQYF
TRBD1	TRBV7-8	TRBJ2-2	.	TGTGCCAGCAGCTTCCGGACAGGGCTTATCGCCGGGGAGCTGTTTTTT	CASSFRTGLIAGELFF
.	TRBV5-5	TRBJ1-3	many	TGTGCCAGCAGCGCAACCCCAGGGGACGGAAACACCATATATTTT	CASSATPGDGNTIYF
TRBD1	TRBV7-7	TRBJ2-2	.	TGTGCCAGCAGCCACAAGGACAGGGTGGCCACCGGGGAGCTGTTTTTT	CASSHKDRVATGELFF
.	TRBV20-1	TRBJ1-1	few	TGCAGTGCTCCCCGAGGCCAGAACACTGAAGCTTTCTTT	CSAPRGQNTEAFF
.	TRBV20-1	TRBJ1-5	many	TGCAGTGCTAGTGGGGAGGCCAGTCAGCCCCAGCATTTT	CSASGEASQPQHF
.	TRBV30	TRBJ1-1	few	TGTGCCTGGCTGCCCTATCAGGCGAACACTGAAGCTTTCTTT	CAWLPYQANTEAFF
TRBD1	TRBV7-8	TRBJ1-1	.	TGTGCCAGCAGCTTAGCCCGGGACAGCCGTGGGACTGAAGCTTTCTTT	CASSLARDSRGTEAFF
TRBD2	TRBV20-1	TRBJ2-3	many	TGCAGTGCTAGGACTAGCGGGGGACTAGGAGATACGCAGTATTTT	CSARTSGGLGDTQYF
TRBD1	TRBV20-1	TRBJ1-6	.	TGCAGTGCTAGCAGGGGGCCCCCTGAATCACCCCTCCACTTT	CSASRGPPESPLHF
.	TRBV12-3/TRBV12-4	TRBJ2-1	many	TGTGCCAGCAGTTTAGCTAAAGGGAGCTCCTACAATGAGCAGTTCTTC	CASSLAKGSSYNEQFF
.	TRBV6-5	TRBJ1-1	.	TGTGCCAGCAGTTCCCGGACCCAAAATAGCTCTGAAGCTTTCTTT	CASSSRTQNSSEAFF
.	TRBV5-1	TRBJ1-1	many	TGCGCCAGGGGAGGAAGTGAAGCTTTCTTT	CARGGSEAFF
.	TRBV28	TRBJ1-1	few	TGTGCCCTTTTAGGGGGTCAGAACACTGAAGCTTTCTTT	CALLGGQNTEAFF
.	TRBV7-9	TRBJ1-1	many	TGTGCCAGCAGCTTTGGAAGCACTGAAGCTTTCTTT	CASSFGSTEAFF
TRBD1	TRBV6-2/TRBV6-3	TRBJ2-7	many	TGTGCCTTGGGACAGGGGTACGAGCAGTACTTC	CALGQGYEQYF
TRBD1	TRBV6-5	TRBJ1-6	.	TGTGCCAGCAGTTTAAGGACAGGCGGTTCACCCCTCCACTTT	CASSLRTGGSPLHF
.	TRBV12-3/TRBV12-4	TRBJ2-1	many	TGTGCCAGCGGTCCGAAACCTGGAGACAATGAGCAGTTCTTC	CASGPKPGDNEQFF
.	TRBV7-8	TRBJ2-1	.	TGTGCCAGCAGCTTAATCCAGGGACACTACAATGAGCAGTTCTTC	CASSLIQGHYNEQFF
.	TRBV11-3	TRBJ1-6	few	TGTGCCAGCAGCTTATTCCCTGGTTCACCCCTCCACTTT	CASSLFPGSPLHF
TRBD1	TRBV4-3	TRBJ2-3	.	TGCGCCAGCAGCCAAGGAGGGACAGGGCTTTTAGATACGCAGTATTTT	CASSQGGTGLLDTQYF
.	TRBV11-2	TRBJ1-3	few	TGTGCCAGCAGCTCGGTGGCCGGGACTTGGACTGGAAACACCATATATTTT	CASSSVAGTWTGNTIYF
.	TRBV12-3/TRBV12-4	TRBJ1-1	.	TGTGCCAGCAGTTCAGGGGTTAAGAACACTGAAGCTTTCTTT	CASSSGVKNTEAFF
TRBD1	TRBV29-1	TRBJ2-4	.	TGCAGCGTTGAAAATAGGTCCGGACAGGGGGCCAAAAACATTCAGTACTTC	CSVENRSGQGAKNIQYF
.	TRBV20-1	TRBJ2-3	few	TGCAGTAACACAGGGAGATACACAGATACGCAGTATTTT	CSNTGRYTDTQYF
.	TRBV11-2	TRBJ1-1	.	TGTGCCAGCAGCTTAGGCAGCGACCTACAACTTTTCTTT	CASSLGSDLQLFF
.	TRBV20-1	TRBJ1-1	many	TGCAGTGCTAGACTCCGAGGGGGGCACACTGAAGCTTTCTTT	CSARLRGGHTEAFF
.	TRBV11-1	TRBJ1-1	few	TGTGCCAGCAGCTTCGGCAGAAAATTGAACACTGAAGCTTTCTTT	CASSFGRKLNTEAFF
.	TRBV20-1	TRBJ1-2	few	TGCAGTGCTAAGGACTATGGCTACACCTTC	CSAKDYGYTF
TRBD1	TRBV7-2	TRBJ1-1	few	TGTGCCAGCAGCTTAGGGACAGGACTTCACACTGAAGCTTTCTTT	CASSLGTGLHTEAFF
.	TRBV7-6	TRBJ1-4	.	TGTGCCAGCAGCTTAGTTATCGGGCCCCATGCCGCTAATGAAAAACTGTTTTTT	CASSLVIGPHAANEKLFF
.	TRBV7-9	TRBJ2-7	few	TGTGCCAGCAGCCACCGGGACACTCCCTACGAGCAGTACTTC	CASSHRDTPYEQYF
.	TRBV7-9	TRBJ1-1	.	TGTGCCAGCAGCTCTGGCAGGGGTGGGACTGAAGCTTTCTTT	CASSSGRGGTEAFF
TRBD1	TRBV20-1	TRBJ1-5	many	TGCAGTGCCATCCCGGGACAGGGGGCTGACAATCAGCCCCAGCATTTT	CSAIPGQGADNQPQHF
.	TRBV7-9	TRBJ1-1	few	TGTGCCAGCAGCGCCCTGGGAGGGGAAGCTGAAGCTTTCTTT	CASSALGGEAEAFF